The 22 T cell receptor beta chains listed next were all sequenced from one sample in a study of blood T cells in healthy people across ages. Then a second PCR, running about 6 to 12 cycles, was carried out with a sample-barcoded 5' primer and a J-beta primer mix. TCRdb re-called the 5' RACE reads through MiXCR, storing one row per CDR3 protein. The sample records under 1,100,000 distinct CDR3 sequences, under 30% being singletons. These same records also appear under a second study, on T cells of mothers and their children.

Sequencing was carried out using blood. The source is a girl aged 2-9 years in good health.

In DNA form, the CDR3 reads TGTGCCAGCAGCTTAGCCCGGGAGATAGATACGCAGTATTTT. This gives the protein CASSLAREIDTQYF. The chain uses TRBV7-9 and TRBJ2-3; weak D call: TRBD2 (6 bases). The CDR3 covers 14 residues. Trimming took off 0 bases at V and 5 bases at J, with 9 bases between the two ends. The germline gives CDR1 SEHNR, CDR2 FQNEAQ (reference sequence). Combining the CDR3 with reference TRBV7-9 and TRBJ2-3 gives the whole variable domain DTGVSQNPRHKITKRGQNVTFRCDPISEHNRLYWYRQTLGQGPEFLTYFQNEAQLEKSRLLSDRFSAERPKGSFSTLEIQRTEQGDSAMYLCASSLAREIDTQYFGPGTRLTVL.

The gene calls are TRBV11-2 and TRBJ1-6; no firm D call. Looked up from germline, CDR1 is SGHAT and CDR2 is FQNNGV. The CDR3 totals 16 residues. V lost 2 bases to trimming and J lost 7 bases, with 15 bases between them. Here the CDR3 reads CASSLSPEPANSPLHF. CDR3 coding DNA: TGTGCCAGCAGCTTATCCCCGGAGCCGGCCAATTCACCCCTCCACTTT.

This clonotype was picked up a small number of times. The chain uses TRBV28 and TRBJ2-7; the match to TRBD2 covers 12 bases. CDR1 is MDHEN and CDR2 is SYDVKM in the germline V gene. With 7 bases clipped from V and 4 bases from J, the junction kept 26 bases outside the gene matches. This CDR3 region has 21 residues. CDR3 in DNA: TGTGCCAGCACTCCAATCAAACCACCCAACACTAGCGGGAGGTACAGTTACGAGCAGTACTTC. It encodes CASTPIKPPNTSGRYSYEQYF.

The gene calls are TRBV5-4 and TRBJ2-4; 9 bases agree with TRBD1. CDR3 length equals 13 residues. The V segment lost 4 bases and the J segment 6 bases; nucleotides outside the gene matches: 2. From germline, CDR1 is SGHNT and CDR2 YYREEE (reference sequence). The CDR3 region is CASSRTGANIQYF. In DNA form, the CDR3 reads TGTGCCAGCAGCAGGACAGGGGCAAACATTCAGTACTTC.

The chain carries TRBV18 and TRBJ2-7; TRBD1 aligns across 7 bases. The CDR3 consists of 18 residues. V was pared by 3 bases and J by 4 bases, with 18 bases of the junction left unmatched. Germline lookup yields CDR1 KGHSH and CDR2 LQKENI. CDR3 DNA sequence: TGTGCCAGCTCACCTATACCATACCGGGACAGCCAGTTTTACGAGCAGTACTTC. Protein sequence: CASSPIPYRDSQFYEQYF.

The V and J genes are TRBV15 and TRBJ2-3; D remains unclear. This CDR3 spans 16 amino acids. Trimming cost V 0 bases and J 2 bases, with 12 bases left between them. Germline CDR1 LNHNV, CDR2 YYDKDF (reference sequence). The CDR3 spells CATSREGSRPTDTQYF. CDR3 in DNA: TGTGCCACCAGCAGAGAAGGTTCACGGCCCACAGATACGCAGTATTTT.

This rearrangement joins TRBV11-2 to TRBJ1-1; D is uncertain. V lost 5 bases and J lost 8, with 12 bases in between. The CDR3 loop spans 12 amino acids. The V gene's germline CDR1 is SGHAT and CDR2 FQNNGV. The CDR3 DNA follows: TGTGCCAGCAGCGAGAGTTCTGGAGAAGCTTTCTTT. Residues: CASSESSGEAFF.

This clonotype has more than one count but fewer than ten. The V gene is TRBV5-1, the J gene TRBJ1-4, with D maybe TRBD1 (5 bases). CDR1 is SGHRS and CDR2 is YFSETQ in the germline V gene. This CDR3 spans 14 amino acids. V was pared by 2 bases and J by 5 bases, with 10 bases between. The CDR3 region is CASSFETVNEKLFF. DNA of the CDR3: TGCGCCAGCAGCTTCGAGACAGTAAATGAAAAACTGTTTTTT.

The gene calls are TRBV28 and TRBJ1-3, with 7 positions matching TRBD1. Germline V gives CDR1 MDHEN, CDR2 SYDVKM. The CDR3 totals 18 residues. The V and J ends lost 2 bases and 3 bases, in that order; junction bases with no gene match: 13. This CDR3 is CASSLVGTVRFIGNTIYF. The CDR3 DNA sequence: TGTGCCAGCAGTTTAGTAGGGACAGTGCGTTTTATTGGAAACACCATATATTTT.

The J gene is TRBJ1-2, the V gene TRBV9; no reliable D call. CDR3 length equals 12 residues. V was pared by 0 bases and J by 5 bases, with 5 bases between. Germline loops: CDR1 SGDLS, CDR2 YYNGEE. The CDR3 protein is CASSVARYGYTF. DNA of the CDR3: TGTGCCAGCAGCGTAGCTAGGTATGGCTACACCTTC.

This chain links TRBV28 with TRBJ2-7, with TRBD2 matching 8 bases. Per the germline V gene, CDR1 is MDHEN and CDR2 is SYDVKM. The CDR3 has 14 residues. With 7 bases clipped from V and 0 bases from J, the junction kept 5 bases outside the gene matches. CDR3: CASTGGGSSYEQYF. Written as DNA, the CDR3 is TGTGCCAGCACCGGGGGGGGCAGCTCCTACGAGCAGTACTTC.

This rearrangement joins TRBV6-5 to TRBJ2-7; D perhaps matches TRBD2 (6 bases). The CDR3 is made up of 16 amino acids. Trimming stripped 0 bases from V and 1 base from J, with 13 bases between. CDR1 and CDR2 from the germline V gene are MNHEY and SVGAGI. CDR3 protein: CASSYSSVGGSYEQYF. The CDR3 nucleotides are TGTGCCAGCAGTTACTCGAGTGTTGGGGGGTCCTACGAGCAGTACTTC.

This clonotype appeared a few times. This chain uses TRBV5-1 with TRBJ2-4, with D possibly being TRBD1 or TRBD2 (6 bases each). The germline V and J ends were trimmed by 2 bases and 8 bases, with 11 bases remaining between them. Germline CDR1 and CDR2: SGHRS and YFSETQ. The CDR3 spans 13 residues. The CDR3 sequence is CASSLGGGDIQYF. CDR3 sequence (DNA): TGCGCCAGCAGCTTAGGAGGGGGTGACATTCAGTACTTC.

Ten or more counts support this clonotype. The chain has TRBV12-3 or TRBV12-4 and TRBJ2-5; D remains ambiguous. The CDR3 covers 12 residues. V was clipped by 5 bases and J by 2 bases, with 6 bases between them. The chain's CDR3 is CASSRQQETQYF. The CDR3 DNA sequence: TGTGCCAGCAGTCGCCAGCAAGAGACCCAGTACTTC.

This chain uses TRBV10-3 with TRBJ2-5; TRBD1 is a possible D gene (6 bases). TRBJ2-7 explains the end of the DNA better; the J call may be wrong. The CDR3 totals 15 residues. Germline V gene data show CDR1 as ENHRY and CDR2 as SYGVKD. CDR3 loop: CATSNPGVANYEQYF. CDR3 DNA sequence: TGTGCCACCAGCAATCCAGGGGTAGCCAACTACGAGCAGTACTTC.

Regarding this clonotype: The junction does not match germline at one end; this may be a read error. The chain links TRBV28 to TRBJ1-5, with 11 bases fitting TRBD1. This CDR3 region has 17 residues. Germline values: CDR1 MDHEN, CDR2 SYDVKM. CDR3 loop: CAGSPILGDRGYQPQHF. As DNA, the CDR3 is TGTGCCGGCAGTCCTATATTGGGGGACAGGGGGTATCAGCCCCAGCATTTT.

This clonotype has just a few counts. The chain employs TRBV6-5 and TRBJ2-5; unclear D gene. Near its end, the DNA agrees better with TRBJ2-1, so the J call may be wrong. Looked up from germline, CDR1 is MNHEY and CDR2 is SVGAGI. This CDR3 comprises 12 residues. For the CDR3, the DNA is TGTGCCAGCAGTTACGACGCCCATGAGCAGTTCTTC. Translated, it gives CASSYDAHEQFF.

The V call is TRBV29-1, the J call TRBJ1-4; TRBD1 agrees at 11 bases. Trimming took 7 bases from V and 7 from J; bases not matched to a gene: 8. Germline loops: CDR1 SQVTM, CDR2 ANQGSEA. The CDR3 has 14 residues. CDR3 residues: CSANPGQGGEKLFF. Here the CDR3 DNA reads TGCAGCGCAAACCCGGGACAGGGGGGTGAAAAACTGTTTTTT.

This clonotype was seen a few times. The gene calls are TRBV6-6 and TRBJ2-7; 7 nucleotides line up with TRBD1. Germline V gene sequence: CDR1 MNHNY, CDR2 SVGAGI (reference sequence). Trimming cost V 6 bases and J 4 bases; bases outside gene matches: 6. CDR3 length: 13 residues. The CDR3 coding sequence is TGTGCCAGCAGGACGGACAGGCTGTACGAGCAGTACTTC. Translated, it gives CASRTDRLYEQYF.

The chain is built from TRBV5-1 and TRBJ2-7, with D unresolved. This CDR3 comprises 13 residues. Trimming removed 3 bases from V and 2 bases from J, with 9 bases in between. Germline lookup yields CDR1 SGHRS and CDR2 YFSETQ. The CDR3 DNA is TGCGCCAGCAGCTACCAGGAGACCTACGAGCAGTACTTC. The encoded protein is CASSYQETYEQYF.

This chain joins TRBV4-1 and TRBJ1-6; no reliable D call. Trimming took 1 base from V and 6 from J, leaving 13 bases between them. The germline gives CDR1 MGHRA, CDR2 YSYEKL. This CDR3 has 16 amino acids. The CDR3 DNA reads TGCGCCAGCAGCCAAGTCTCTGAGGGCCCTAATTCACCCCTCCACTTT. It encodes CASSQVSEGPNSPLHF.

In its sample, this clonotype was seen a few times. In DNA, the CDR3 is TGTGCCATCAGTGAGTCCCTCAATACCGGGGAGCTGTTTTTT. The encoded protein is CAISESLNTGELFF. The chain uses TRBV10-3 and TRBJ2-2; unclear D gene. Per the germline V gene, CDR1 is ENHRY and CDR2 is SYGVKD. Deletions cut 0 bases from V and 5 bases from J, with 7 bases between. The CDR3 is 14 amino acids.